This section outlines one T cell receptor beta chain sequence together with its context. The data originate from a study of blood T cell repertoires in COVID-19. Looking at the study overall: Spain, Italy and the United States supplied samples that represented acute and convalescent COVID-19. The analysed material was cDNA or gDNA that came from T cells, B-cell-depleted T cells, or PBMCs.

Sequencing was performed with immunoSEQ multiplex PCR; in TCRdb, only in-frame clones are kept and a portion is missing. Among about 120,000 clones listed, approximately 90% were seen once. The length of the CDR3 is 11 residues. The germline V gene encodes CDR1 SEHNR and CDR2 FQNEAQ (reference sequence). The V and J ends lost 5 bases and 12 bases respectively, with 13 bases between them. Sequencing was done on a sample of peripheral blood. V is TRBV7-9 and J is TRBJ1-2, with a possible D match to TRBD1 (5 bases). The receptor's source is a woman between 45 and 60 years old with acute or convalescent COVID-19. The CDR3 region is CASSRDRIHTF. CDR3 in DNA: TGTGCCAGCAGCCGCGACAGAATTCACACCTTC.